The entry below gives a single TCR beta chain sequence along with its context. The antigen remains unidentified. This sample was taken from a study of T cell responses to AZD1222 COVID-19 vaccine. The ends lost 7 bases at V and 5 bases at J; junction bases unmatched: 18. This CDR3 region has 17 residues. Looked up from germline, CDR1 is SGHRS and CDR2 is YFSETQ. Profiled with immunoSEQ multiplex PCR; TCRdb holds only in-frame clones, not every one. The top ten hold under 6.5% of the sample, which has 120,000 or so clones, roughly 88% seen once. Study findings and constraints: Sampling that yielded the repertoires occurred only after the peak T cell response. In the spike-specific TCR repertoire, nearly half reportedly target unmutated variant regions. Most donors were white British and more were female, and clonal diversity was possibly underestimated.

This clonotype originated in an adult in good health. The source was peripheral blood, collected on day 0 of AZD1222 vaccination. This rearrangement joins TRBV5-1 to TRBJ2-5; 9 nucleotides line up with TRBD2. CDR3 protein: CASSVAGAPRVGETQYF. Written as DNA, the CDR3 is TGCGCCAGCTCGGTAGCGGGGGCCCCCCGGGTTGGCGAGACCCAGTACTTC.